This T cell receptor (beta chain) was captured by sequencing in a study of early T cells in non-severe SARS-CoV-2 infection. Study in general: Bulk RNA taken from unsorted whole blood was sequenced, leaving chains unpaired.

Comments on this clonotype: Its specificity is not known.

The V gene lost 2 bases and the J gene lost 3 bases, with 11 bases spanning the gap. The CDR3 has 14 residues. The germline V gene has CDR1 SGDLS and CDR2 YYNGEE. Study results and limitations: VDJdb matching favored anti-spike CD8 responses, missing private and CD4 specificities.

The protocol attached unique molecular identifiers to individual cDNA molecules. TCRdb used MiXCR to reprocess the 5' RACE reads, holding one entry per CDR3 protein. The profile shows more than 60,000 distinct CDR3 sequences, roughly 13% of them singletons. The genes are TRBV9 and TRBJ1-1; D is unresolved. This sequence originates from an adult who was a healthcare worker with PCR-confirmed SARS-CoV-2 infection or an uninfected control (not recorded which). The specimen sequenced was whole blood. CDR3: CASSVKVADTEAFF. CDR3 DNA sequence: TGTGCCAGCAGCGTGAAGGTAGCGGACACTGAAGCTTTCTTT.